The 22 T cell receptor beta chains below all came from one sample that was sequenced in a study of CD8+ T cells in alopecia areata. Regarding treatment: oral pan-JAK inhibitor, 5-10 mg twice daily. cDNA prepared by RNA extraction and subsequent reverse transcription served as the template for sequencing. Libraries were prepared by immunoSEQ multiplex PCR; TCRdb keeps only in-frame clonotypes and omits some of them. The sample carries approximately 42,000 clones, approximately 65% recorded once. The specimen comprised CD8+ T cells sorted from blood, sampled at week 4, from a patient treated with tofacitinib. The source is a human donor with alopecia areata.

This clone appeared a single time. For the CDR3, the DNA is TGTGCCAGCAGTTTAGACGGTTATGGCTACACCTTC. This encodes CASSLDGYGYTF. The chain recombines TRBV27 with TRBJ1-2; no clear D. The CDR3 covers 12 residues. Trimming removed 2 bases from V and 5 bases from J, with 6 bases in between. The V gene's germline CDR1 is MNHEY and CDR2 SMNVEV (reference sequence).

This clone was observed a single time. The chain has TRBV29-1 and TRBJ1-2; D is unresolved. Germline lookup yields CDR1 SQVTM and CDR2 ANQGSEA. The germline V and J ends were trimmed by 0 bases and 4 bases, with 12 bases remaining between them. The CDR3 has 14 amino acids. The CDR3 here is CSVEDRTKIYGYTF. The CDR3 nucleotides read TGCAGCGTTGAAGACAGGACGAAAATCTATGGCTACACCTTC.

In this sample, this clone turned up a few times. The V and J genes are TRBV10-3 and TRBJ2-7, with D perhaps TRBD2 (5 bases). The CDR3 extends over 12 amino acids. Germline V gene data show CDR1 as ENHRY and CDR2 as SYGVKD. With 9 bases removed from V and 6 bases from J, the gap between germline ends came to 15 bases. The chain's CDR3 is CAIKTGSIEQYF. In DNA form, the CDR3 reads TGTGCCATTAAGACGGGAAGTATCGAGCAGTACTTC.

V and J are TRBV6-5 and TRBJ1-5; a possible D gene is TRBD1 (6 bases). This CDR3 contains 14 residues. CDR1 MNHEY and CDR2 SVGAGI come from the germline V gene. Trimming shortened V by 4 bases and J by 3 bases, and 10 bases separated the two germline ends. The CDR3 DNA follows: TGTGCCAGCAGTTTGACAGGTATCAATCAGCCCCAGCATTTT. Protein product: CASSLTGINQPQHF.

The chain uses TRBV7-9 and TRBJ2-7; no firm D call. CDR1 and CDR2 (germline): SEHNR, FQNEAQ (reference sequence). V was clipped by 2 bases and J by 5 bases, with 10 bases between them. This CDR3 has 13 amino acids. The CDR3 loop reads CASSLLAVDEQYF. Written as DNA, the CDR3 is TGTGCCAGCAGCTTATTGGCAGTCGACGAGCAGTACTTC.

The chain combines TRBV30 with TRBJ2-7, with TRBD1 identical over 8 bases. The trim removed 0 bases at V and 5 bases at J, leaving 6 bases unmatched. The CDR3 runs 14 residues. The germline V gene has CDR1 GTSNPN and CDR2 SVGIG (reference sequence). The CDR3 reads CAWSVVRQGNEQYF. CDR3 nucleotides: TGTGCCTGGAGTGTAGTCCGACAGGGGAACGAGCAGTACTTC.

J is TRBJ2-1 and V is TRBV29-1; D ambiguous. This CDR3 has 12 amino acids. Germline V gives CDR1 SQVTM, CDR2 ANQGSEA. Trimming took 0 bases from V and 7 from J, leaving 7 bases between them. The CDR3 here is CSVEDRTNEQFF. CDR3 coding DNA: TGCAGCGTTGAAGACAGAACGAATGAGCAGTTCTTC.

The chain carries TRBV4-3 and TRBJ2-7; the D gene is possibly TRBD1 (6 bases). V was shortened by 4 bases and J by 6 bases, with 13 bases between the two germline ends. The CDR3 length is 13 residues. The V gene's germline CDR1 is LGHNA and CDR2 YSLEER. CDR3 in amino acids: CASSRNTGTEQYF. For the CDR3, the DNA is TGCGCCAGCAGCCGCAATACAGGGACCGAGCAGTACTTC.

The table lists this clone with a count of one. In DNA form, the CDR3 reads TGCGCCAGCAGCCAAGGATTAGACAGCCAAGAGACCCAGTACTTC. Translation: CASSQGLDSQETQYF. The chain joins TRBV4-3 to TRBJ2-5; the D gene is possibly TRBD1 (5 bases). In germline, CDR1 is LGHNA, CDR2 YSLEER. V lost 1 base and J lost 1, with 10 bases in between. This CDR3 comprises 15 residues.

In its sample, this clone is medium-sized. The V and J genes are TRBV7-9 and TRBJ1-4; D is undetermined. CDR3 length: 14 amino acids. The germline CDR1 and CDR2 sequences are SEHNR and FQNEAQ (reference sequence). V lost 8 bases and J lost 3, with 13 bases in between. The CDR3 nucleotides are TGTGCCAGCTTTAACAGCGCTCCTAATGAAAAACTGTTTTTT. It translates to CASFNSAPNEKLFF.

The chain uses TRBV2 and TRBJ1-5, with a tentative D call TRBD1 (6 bases). CDR1 is SNHLY and CDR2 is FYNNEI in the germline V gene. The V and J ends lost 11 bases and 5 bases respectively, with 13 bases between them. The CDR3 is 12 residues long. The CDR3 region has the DNA TGTGCCGGCCAGGGGCGCGATCAGCCCCAGCATTTT. It yields the protein CAGQGRDQPQHF.

This chain connects TRBV27 to TRBJ2-7; TRBD1 is a possible D gene (6 bases). Germline V gene data show CDR1 as MNHEY and CDR2 as SMNVEV (reference sequence). Between the trimmed V and J ends, which lost 3 bases and 5 bases, there was a span of 11 bases. The CDR3 has 13 amino acids. The CDR3 DNA sequence: TGTGCCAGCAGTTTCGATGGGGGCGACGAGCAGTACTTC. Residues: CASSFDGGDEQYF.

The V and J genes are TRBV27 and TRBJ2-3, with D possibly called TRBD1 or TRBD2 (5 bases each). Germline lookup yields CDR1 MNHEY and CDR2 SMNVEV (reference sequence). V shed 2 bases and J shed 3 bases, with 6 bases lying between them. CDR3 length: 13 amino acids. CDR3 amino acids: CASSLGGTDTQYF. CDR3 bases: TGTGCCAGCAGTTTAGGGGGAACAGATACGCAGTATTTT.

The table lists this clone with a count of one. V and J are TRBV11-2 and TRBJ1-1; no clear D. The germline gives CDR1 SGHAT, CDR2 FQNNGV. CDR3 length: 12 amino acids. Trimming stripped 1 base from V and 5 bases from J, with 5 bases between. CDR3 loop: CASSLVRTEAFF. The CDR3 region has the DNA TGTGCCAGCAGCTTAGTAAGAACTGAAGCTTTCTTT.

This clone has just a few counts. Other nucleotide sequences in the sample specify the same CDR3. The chain couples TRBV29-1 to TRBJ2-2; possibly TRBD2 for D (6 bases). Germline V gene data show CDR1 as SQVTM and CDR2 as ANQGSEA. The length of the CDR3 is 12 residues. Trimming removed 4 bases from V and 4 bases from J, with 7 bases in between. In nucleotides, the CDR3 is TGCAGCGTTGTGGGGGGCACCGGGGAGCTGTTTTTT. Translating gives CSVVGGTGELFF.

The chain joins TRBV5-6 to TRBJ1-5; D remains unclear. Germline V gene data show CDR1 as SGHDT and CDR2 as YYEEEE. The CDR3 has 12 amino acids. The V end was cut by 2 bases, the J end by 4 bases, with 4 bases between. CDR3 sequence reads: CASSFGNQPQHF. Here the CDR3 DNA reads TGTGCCAGCAGCTTCGGAAATCAGCCCCAGCATTTT.

This chain connects TRBV29-1 to TRBJ1-1; 7 nucleotides match TRBD1. Germline-derived CDR1 and CDR2 are SQVTM and ANQGSEA. With 6 bases clipped from V and 6 bases from J, the junction kept 1 base outside the gene matches. This CDR3 is 10 amino acids long. CDR3 in amino acids: CSVQGAEAFF. Written as DNA, the CDR3 is TGCAGCGTCCAGGGGGCTGAAGCTTTCTTT.

This clone was seen a few times. The chain uses TRBV29-1 and TRBJ2-7, with D tentatively TRBD1 or TRBD2 (5 bases each). Between the trimmed V and J ends, which lost 3 bases and 3 bases, there was a span of 12 bases. In germline, CDR1 is SQVTM, CDR2 ANQGSEA. The CDR3 has 13 residues. The CDR3 sequence: CSVDQGEGYEQYF. In nucleotides, the CDR3 is TGCAGCGTTGACCAGGGAGAAGGCTACGAGCAGTACTTC.

J is TRBJ1-2 and V is TRBV29-1; D is uncertain. V shed 5 bases and J shed 3 bases, with 7 bases lying between them. Per the germline V gene, CDR1 is SQVTM and CDR2 is ANQGSEA. The CDR3 spans 11 residues. CDR3 protein: CSVPGYYGYTF. The CDR3 DNA reads TGCAGCGTTCCCGGATACTATGGCTACACCTTC.

This chain connects TRBV4-3 to TRBJ2-3; D remains unclear. V was shortened by 0 bases and J by 4 bases, with 17 bases between the two germline ends. This CDR3 is built from 17 residues. Germline CDR1 is LGHNA and CDR2 is YSLEER. The CDR3 region is CASSQDLGGVVSDTQYF. The CDR3 DNA follows: TGCGCCAGCAGCCAAGATCTTGGTGGAGTAGTGTCAGATACGCAGTATTTT.

The table lists this clone with a count of one. The V call is TRBV13, the J call TRBJ2-6, with D unresolved. V was cut by 5 bases and J by 2 bases, with 10 bases left in between. There are 15 residues in the CDR3. Germline V gives CDR1 PRHDT, CDR2 FYEKMQ (reference sequence). The CDR3 DNA reads TGTGCCAGCAGCCGTGTACTGGCTGGGGCCAACGTCCTGACTTTC. Its translation: CASSRVLAGANVLTF.

The V gene is TRBV7-3, the J gene TRBJ1-6, with 9 nucleotides matching TRBD1. V shed 5 bases and J 9 bases; nucleotides not matched to a gene: 8. The CDR3 covers 15 residues. Germline V gene data show CDR1 as SGHTA and CDR2 as FQGTGA. The CDR3 sequence is CASSPGTGNGSPLHF. CDR3 DNA: TGTGCCAGCAGCCCAGGGACAGGGAACGGTTCACCCCTCCACTTT.